This TCR beta chain appears in the sequencing data of a study of cytomegalovirus exposure and HLA in healthy donors listed by TCRdb under 2017. Background for the entire study: In an earlier analysis of roughly 590 of the donors, roughly 300 Gb of sequence data and about 110 million unique TCR beta sequences from 180 million or so T cells were reported. Around 330 gigabases of sequencing data and around 88 million unique TCR sequences made up an early release that covered around 640 HLA-typed donors. Of the 300 to 400 genotyped donors, about 80% fell in the genetic ancestry cluster associated with self-reported Caucasian donors. The study was designed to test whether signatures of past pathogen exposure could be identified by cataloging public T cell receptors. The study profiled the T cell repertoires of hundreds of subjects by immunosequencing and related them to cytomegalovirus serostatus. Besides the first cohort of roughly 660 subjects, a separate validation cohort made up of 120 different subjects was used. To predict cytomegalovirus infection status, the study combined high-throughput TCR immunosequencing, statistical association of individual TCRs with disease status, and machine learning. A later analysis re-examined previously published TCR beta repertoires from several hundred donors and added high-resolution HLA genotyping to investigate patterns of TCR occurrence. In the later analysis, no new phenotypic data were used to find candidate immune exposures; instead, reliance was placed on TCR beta sequences and their occurrence across donors. To decide whether each TCR beta V gene segment behaved as functional or pseudogenic, an earlier analysis of 587 of the donors relied on high-throughput TCR beta sequencing. Donor age, sex, ethnicity and CMV serostatus were collected together with the repertoire data. A later genetic analysis took genome-wide SNP genotypes for about three fifths of the 666 donors and used that subset as a discovery cohort. Every discovery cohort repertoire had been produced on one sequencing platform. Both class I and class II loci were covered by HLA typing, at four-digit resolution. The number of typed donors differed by locus: roughly 629-640 for A, B, C, DRB1 and DQB1; some 540 for DQA1; 600 to 610 for DPA1; and 400 to 480 for DPB1. Five DR-DQ haplotypes were handled as single units for association and clustering because linkage in the cohort was strong. On average, roughly 240,000 unique TCR beta nucleotide sequences were sequenced per donor among 398 genotyped donors of the cohort, with 15% to 20% of those sequences being non-productive.

Paper-wide results and their limitations: In a later analysis, HLA-associated TCR beta chains showed more clonal expansion and lower generation probabilities than non-associated chains that were equally common. Sequencing depth was assumed to be roughly uniform across donors in the presence/absence analyses, though that assumption may not hold. This cohort had only TCR beta chains sequenced, and the lack of alpha or paired-chain data limited which features could be detected. The only immune exposure information available for the cohort was CMV serostatus. Because counts were too low, fewer than 20 rarely observed V segments, including chromosome 9 orphons, were excluded from the earlier analysis of 587 of the donors. Strong co-occurrence of HLA alleles, especially DR and DQ, made assigning TCR associations to individual alleles difficult. In a later analysis, TCR association rates were found to vary across HLA loci, with the most associated TCRs seen for DRB1 alleles and the fewest for HLA-C alleles. Several of the top co-occurrence clusters appeared to be linked to parvovirus B19, influenza, CMV and Epstein-Barr virus, according to a later analysis. V-gene and J-gene trimming of TCR beta chains was associated with a missense DCLRE1C variant in a later genetic analysis, and the association was replicated in an independent cohort. It was suggested by the authors that the approach could potentially be generalized to other disease states and immunological phenotypes. At a false discovery rate of 0.05, a later analysis linked 15,000 to 20,000 TCR beta sequences to specific HLA alleles. Correlated functional status among segregating V segments might reflect linkage disequilibrium, but an unknown experimental factor could not be ruled out. Because HLA typing was missing for some donors at each locus, association tests included only the typed subset. A few of the identified cytomegalovirus-associated TCR beta chains were confirmed in vitro to be specific for cytomegalovirus antigens. Some IMGT-functional V segments, including TRBV6-2 and TRBV6-3, could not be told apart with the 87-base-pair reads, so those segments were excluded. A later genetic analysis reported fewer N-insertions in productive TCRs among donors in an Asian-associated ancestry cluster than the approximately 700-donor mean. The sequencing pipeline was judged likely to have produced a cluster of highly shared sequence variants as a technical artifact. Most TCR sequences were observed very rarely across donors, whereas some public TCRs were present in many individuals. The study gave a list of 150 to 200 TCR beta chains associated with cytomegalovirus. In an earlier analysis of 587 of the donors, most TCR beta V segments appeared in productive rearrangements about 90% or about 30% of the time, broadly matching IMGT annotations. A further reported finding was that TCR beta sequences accurately predicted the HLA-A and HLA-B alleles for most subjects in the first cohort. The classifier was reported to diagnose cytomegalovirus status with high specificity and sensitivity in both the original cohort and the validation cohort. In a later analysis, most CMV-associated TCR beta chains were found to appear HLA-restricted, with HLA associations seemingly driven largely by CMV exposure.

Including the terminal cysteine and phenylalanine, the CDR3 comprises 13 residues. The entry retains the CDR3 DNA only, 39 bases that are in frame from base 1. The germline V gene gives CDR1 as MNHEY and CDR2 as SVGAGI. V is pared back by 6 bases and J by 7 bases, with 15 bases lying between the germline termini. The library was obtained by the immunoSEQ multiplex PCR assay. A mixture of 60 forward primers for TCR Vbeta segments and 13 reverse primers for TCR Jbeta segments was used in the multiplex PCR. The CDR3 region of rearranged TCR beta genes was amplified from genomic DNA with a multiplex PCR assay. The Illumina HiSeq System was used to sequence the amplified TCR beta libraries as 87-base-pair reads. The authors' pipeline ran thus. Across the 666 repertoires, a later analysis counted 75 million to 90 million unique TCR beta chains, around 11 million of which were shared by at least two donors. To remove PCR and sequencing errors, raw reads were error-corrected and collapsed into unique sequences using a nearest-neighbor algorithm that merged closely related sequences. Alignment of CDR3 sequences to IMGT reference sequences was used to assign V, D and J gene segments. Each retained sequence needed at least a six-nucleotide match to both a V gene segment and a J gene segment. A rearrangement was called productive if the CDR3 had no stop codons and remained in frame with V and J, and every other rearrangement was called non-productive. CDR3 was defined according to IMGT convention as the region running from the second conserved V-encoded cysteine to the conserved J-encoded phenylalanine. The earlier analysis of about 610 of the donors excluded sequences that lacked an unambiguous match to a single V gene segment. An earlier analysis of 587 of the donors classified V segments as functional when productive rearrangements were above 56.7% and as segregating when the standard deviation between donors was above 5%. A statistical classification framework was developed to diagnose cytomegalovirus status using the catalog of TCR beta chain sequences. V and J gene assignment, in a later analysis, came from comparing TCR nucleotide sequences with IMGT/GENE-DB human TR gene sequences. Using the TCRdist pipeline, a later analysis assigned CDR3 sequences along with most-parsimonious VDJ recombination scenarios. In a later analysis, each TCR beta chain was defined by its CDR3 amino acid sequence together with its V-gene family, and reads without a unique V-gene family were excluded. As a way to deal with suspected cross-contamination and a sequencing artifact, a later analysis dropped approximately 570 nucleotide sequences that were highly shared and had low generation probability. For each public chain, a later analysis derived a clonal expansion index from normalized ranks of inferred template counts within each repertoire. In a later analysis, generation probabilities were computed with a VDJ recombination model fitted to out-of-frame rearrangements, and the resulting probabilities were checked against IGoR. A later analysis scored TCR-TCR, TCR-HLA and TCR-CMV co-occurrence with hypergeometric tests, applying a repertoire-size bias correction to TCR pairs. False discovery rates were estimated in a later analysis by permuting HLA or CMV assignments 20 times. A later analysis grouped co-occurring TCRs with DBSCAN, adding TCRdist sequence similarity when clustering within HLA-allele-positive subsets. For co-occurrence clustering, repertoires with fewer than 30,000 or more than 120,000 public chains were excluded, along with four to six repertoires with anomalous nucleotide sharing. Here the immuneACCESS table is served through TCRdb, limited to in-frame sequences with V and J called. Missing clones are a known gap in these copies; in checked studies unresolved V genes cover under half, and the rest lacks a known reason. V and J calls and clone size follow that table, whereas D and trimming were derived from the DNA. In all, the sample holds 75,000 to 100,000 clones, and 7.6% of those were seen once. Roughly 2.1% of the sample is taken by the ten largest.

Points on this clone: What this receptor recognizes is not known. Base qualities are not provided; no much larger clone lies one nucleotide away.

The cohort comprised 670 or so healthy bone marrow donors. At the time of sampling, every cohort member was nominally healthy, though immune exposures that went unrecorded were likely present. The donor was CMV seronegative and belonged to the group of 352 seronegative cohort members. A peripheral blood sample was collected from each donor, and TCR beta sequencing was performed on peripheral blood mononuclear cells. The Qiagen DNeasy Blood Extraction Kit was used to extract genomic DNA from the blood cell samples. Rearrangement joined TRBV6-5 to TRBJ1-1, and the D gene may be TRBD1, 5 bases matching. The sequence was obtained from a man over 45 in good health and CMV-seronegative. Sequenced sample: PBMCs. The CDR3 has the sequence CASRTSVGGEAFF. The base sequence is TGTGCCAGCAGAACCTCGGTGGGGGGTGAAGCTTTCTTT.